These 2 T cell receptor beta chains were all obtained from the same sample, sequenced in a study of cytomegalovirus exposure and HLA in healthy donors. It was with 60 Vbeta and 13 Jbeta primers that the PCR ran. The repertoire was sequenced with immunoSEQ multiplex PCR; TCRdb's copy has only in-frame clones and lacks some. The sample has under 60,000 clones; almost 85% are singletons. The sample comprised PBMCs. All receptors derive from a man aged 45-65 years in good health and CMV-seronegative.

The V and J genes are TRBV5-1 and TRBJ2-7; weak D call: TRBD2 (7 bases). CDR3 length: 15 residues. Looked up from germline, CDR1 is SGHRS and CDR2 is YFSETQ. V was pared by 0 bases and J by 2 bases, with 12 bases between. The CDR3, as DNA: TGCGCCAGCAGCTTGGTGGGCGGGGGCACCTACGAGCAGTACTTC. Translation: CASSLVGGGTYEQYF.

This rearrangement joins TRBV6-1 to TRBJ1-5, with a tentative D call TRBD1 (6 bases). V was cut by 4 bases and J by 7 bases, with 17 bases left in between. Germline V gene lookup returns CDR1 MNHNS and CDR2 SASEGT. This CDR3 comprises 15 residues. The CDR3 DNA is TGTGCCAGCAGTGGGGGGACACAAGGTATCCAGCCCCAGCATTTT. As protein: CASSGGTQGIQPQHF.